Shown below are 8 T cell receptor beta chains from a single sample sequenced in a study of blood T cell repertoires in COVID-19. The table came from immunoSEQ multiplex PCR; TCRdb's copy has only in-frame clones and leaves some out. The data show 53,000 or so clones, more than 80% seen once. Sequenced material: peripheral blood. Receptors originate from a man at least 80 years old with acute or convalescent COVID-19.

This sequence joins TRBV12-5 and TRBJ2-3; 11 positions agree with TRBD2. The V and J ends lost 2 bases and 4 bases, in that order; junction bases with no gene match: 2. Looked up from germline, CDR1 is LGHNT and CDR2 is FRNRAP. This CDR3 is built from 15 residues. CDR3: CASGLRGLAADTQYF. The CDR3 DNA sequence: TGTGCTAGTGGTTTGAGGGGACTAGCGGCAGATACGCAGTATTTT. The whole variable domain, filled in from reference TRBV12-5 and TRBJ2-3, reads DARVTQTPRHKVTEMGQEVTMRCQPILGHNTVFWYRQTMMQGLELLAYFRNRAPLDDSGMPKDRFSAEMPDATLATLKIQPSEPRDSAVYFCASGLRGLAADTQYFGPGTRLTVL.

V is TRBV7-9 and J is TRBJ2-2, with a weak D call TRBD1 (6 bases). V was pared by 1 base and J by 5 bases, with 11 bases between. The CDR3 length is 15 residues. Looked up from germline, CDR1 is SEHNR and CDR2 is FQNEAQ (reference sequence). The CDR3 bases are TGTGCCAGCAGCTTAGATACAGGGTTTACCGGGGAGCTGTTTTTT. This encodes CASSLDTGFTGELFF. Full variable domain (remainder filled in from reference TRBV7-9 and TRBJ2-2): DTGVSQNPRHKITKRGQNVTFRCDPISEHNRLYWYRQTLGQGPEFLTYFQNEAQLEKSRLLSDRFSAERPKGSFSTLEIQRTEQGDSAMYLCASSLDTGFTGELFFGEGSRLTVL.

Only a few counts were recorded for this clone. The chain couples TRBV4-3 to TRBJ2-2; tentative D call: TRBD1 (6 bases). The CDR3 loop spans 14 amino acids. Looked up from germline, CDR1 is LGHNA and CDR2 is YSLEER. Trimming left V 4 bases short and J 6 bases short, with 12 bases between. DNA of the CDR3: TGCGCCAGCAGCCGAAACAGGGTGGCCGGGGAGCTGTTTTTT. This codes for CASSRNRVAGELFF.

The J gene is TRBJ2-1, the V gene TRBV5-6; D possibly corresponds to TRBD1 (7 bases). Trimming shortened V by 5 bases and J by 9 bases, and 15 bases separated the two germline ends. CDR1 is SGHDT and CDR2 is YYEEEE in the germline V gene. The CDR3 has 13 amino acids. In DNA form, the CDR3 reads TGTGCCAGCAGTTTCAGGGGGGCCCCTGAGCAGTTCTTC. It encodes CASSFRGAPEQFF.

The chain recombines TRBV28 with TRBJ1-1; D remains ambiguous. The germline V and J ends were trimmed by 2 bases and 0 bases, with 7 bases remaining between them. The CDR3 totals 14 residues. Germline V gene sequence: CDR1 MDHEN, CDR2 SYDVKM. The DNA for the CDR3 is TGTGCCAGCAGTTTAGCGTTGATGAACACTGAAGCTTTCTTT. This codes for CASSLALMNTEAFF.

This chain connects TRBV12-3 or TRBV12-4 to TRBJ1-1; D remains ambiguous. The CDR3 is 13 residues long. V dropped 1 base and J dropped 6 bases, with 9 bases sitting between them. In DNA form, the CDR3 reads TGTGCCAGCAGTTTAGGTCCCTTTGCTGAAGCTTTCTTT. It is translated as CASSLGPFAEAFF.

The chain recombines TRBV7-2 with TRBJ1-3; D ambiguous. The V and J ends lost 1 base and 0 bases respectively, with 7 bases between them. Germline V lookup: CDR1 SGHTA, CDR2 FQGNSA. CDR3 size: 15 residues. The CDR3 coding sequence is TGTGCCAGCAGCTTAGGAGGCTTCTCTGGAAACACCATATATTTT. This translates into CASSLGGFSGNTIYF.

This chain links TRBV7-2 with TRBJ2-3; D may be TRBD2 (5 bases). Germline CDR1 SGHTA, CDR2 FQGNSA. The V end lost 2 bases, the J end lost 1 base, and 7 bases lay between the germline ends. The CDR3 extends over 14 amino acids. As DNA, the CDR3 is TGTGCCAGCAGCTTATCGCGGGGCACAGATACGCAGTATTTT. It yields the protein CASSLSRGTDTQYF.